This TCR beta chain came from a study of T cell clonotyping in hematopoietic cell transplantation. Remarks on this clone: Its antigen is still unknown.

Clones were read by immunoSEQ multiplex PCR, and TCRdb kept only the in-frame ones, dropping some. The sample has 45,000 to 60,000 clones, 70% to 90% seen once; the top ten hold about 5.6%. Whole-study findings and limits: Pathologically expanded recipient clonotypes increased progressively from day 30 to day 180 as diversity fell. Few recipient clonotypes overlapped donors; over 95% were de novo at given depth.

Stated time point: recipient sample about 28 days before transplant, after cytoreduction. The source material was peripheral blood mononuclear cells, sampled before stem cell transplant. The TCR originated in a man aged 60-69 years with biphenotypic leukemia. Some clones in this sample may be carry-over from other donors' samples.

As DNA, the CDR3 is TGTGCCAGCAGCTTTAATTTGGGAATCTCCTACGAGCAGTACTTC. This encodes CASSFNLGISYEQYF. The gene calls are TRBV5-4 and TRBJ2-7; D is uncertain. V was cut by 2 bases and J by 0 bases, with 12 bases left in between. Germline V gene sequence: CDR1 SGHNT, CDR2 YYREEE (reference sequence). The CDR3 spans 15 residues.